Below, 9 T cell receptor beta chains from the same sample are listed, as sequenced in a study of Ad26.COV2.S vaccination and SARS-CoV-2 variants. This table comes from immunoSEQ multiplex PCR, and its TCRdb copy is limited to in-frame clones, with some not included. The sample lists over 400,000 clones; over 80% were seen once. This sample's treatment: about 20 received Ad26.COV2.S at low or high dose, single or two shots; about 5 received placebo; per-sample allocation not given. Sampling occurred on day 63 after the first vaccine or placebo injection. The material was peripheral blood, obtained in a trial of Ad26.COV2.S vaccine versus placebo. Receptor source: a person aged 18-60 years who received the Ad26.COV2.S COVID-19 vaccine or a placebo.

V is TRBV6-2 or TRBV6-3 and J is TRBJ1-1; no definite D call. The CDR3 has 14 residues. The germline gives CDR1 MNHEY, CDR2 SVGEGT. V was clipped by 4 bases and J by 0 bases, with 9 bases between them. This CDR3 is CASSWAGMNTEAFF. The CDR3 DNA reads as TGTGCCAGCAGTTGGGCAGGAATGAACACTGAAGCTTTCTTT.

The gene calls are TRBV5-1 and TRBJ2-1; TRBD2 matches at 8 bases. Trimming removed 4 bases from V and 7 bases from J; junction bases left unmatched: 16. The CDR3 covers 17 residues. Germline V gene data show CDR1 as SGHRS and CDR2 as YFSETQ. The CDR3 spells CASSPNLGGGPRNEQFF. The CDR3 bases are TGCGCCAGCAGCCCGAACCTCGGCGGGGGGCCCCGGAATGAGCAGTTCTTC.

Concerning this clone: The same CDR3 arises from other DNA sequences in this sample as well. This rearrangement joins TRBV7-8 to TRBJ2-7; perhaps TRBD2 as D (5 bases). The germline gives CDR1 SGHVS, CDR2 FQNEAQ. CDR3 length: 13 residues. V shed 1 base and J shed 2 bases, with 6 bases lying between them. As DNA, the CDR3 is TGTGCCAGCAGCTTAGGGACTGCCTACGAGCAGTACTTC. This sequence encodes CASSLGTAYEQYF.

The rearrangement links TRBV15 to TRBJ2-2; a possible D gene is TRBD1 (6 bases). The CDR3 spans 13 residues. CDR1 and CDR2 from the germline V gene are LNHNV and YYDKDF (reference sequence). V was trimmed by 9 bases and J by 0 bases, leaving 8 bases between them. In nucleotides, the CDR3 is TGTGCCACAGGACAGCCGAACACCGGGGAGCTGTTTTTT. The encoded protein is CATGQPNTGELFF. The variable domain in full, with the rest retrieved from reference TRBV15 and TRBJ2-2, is DAMVIQNPRYQVTQFGKPVTLSCSQTLNHNVMYWYQQKSSQAPKLLFHYYDKDFNNEADTPDNFQSRRPNTSFCFLDIRSPGLGDTAMYLCATGQPNTGELFFGEGSRLTVL.

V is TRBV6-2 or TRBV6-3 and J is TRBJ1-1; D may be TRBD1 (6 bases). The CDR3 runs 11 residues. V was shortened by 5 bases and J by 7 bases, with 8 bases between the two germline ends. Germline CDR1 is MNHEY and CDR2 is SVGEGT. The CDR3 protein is CASSRTVEAFF. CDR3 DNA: TGTGCCAGCAGTAGGACAGTTGAAGCTTTCTTT.

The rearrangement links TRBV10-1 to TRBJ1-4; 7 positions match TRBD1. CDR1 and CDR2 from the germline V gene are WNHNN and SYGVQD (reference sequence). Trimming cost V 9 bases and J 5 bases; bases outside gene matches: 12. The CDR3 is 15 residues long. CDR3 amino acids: CAREIRGTANEKLFF. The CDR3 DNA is TGCGCCAGAGAGATCCGAGGGACAGCAAATGAAAAACTGTTTTTT.

The CDR3 is CASSRTPAGKVNYGYTF. The CDR3 coding sequence is TGTGCCAGCAGCCGGACCCCGGCAGGGAAGGTGAACTATGGCTACACCTTC. The genes are TRBV3-1 (or the pseudogene TRBV3-2) and TRBJ1-2, with a weak D call TRBD1 (5 bases). This CDR3 has 17 amino acids. Trimming cost V 4 bases and J 2 bases, with 20 bases left between them. Germline V lookup: CDR1 LGHDT, CDR2 YNNKEL (reference sequence).

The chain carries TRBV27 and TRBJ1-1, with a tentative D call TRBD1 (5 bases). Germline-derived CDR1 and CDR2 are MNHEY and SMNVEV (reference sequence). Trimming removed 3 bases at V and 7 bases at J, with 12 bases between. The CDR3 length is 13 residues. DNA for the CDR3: TGTGCCAGCAGTTTGGGACGTTCGATTGAAGCTTTCTTT. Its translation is CASSLGRSIEAFF.

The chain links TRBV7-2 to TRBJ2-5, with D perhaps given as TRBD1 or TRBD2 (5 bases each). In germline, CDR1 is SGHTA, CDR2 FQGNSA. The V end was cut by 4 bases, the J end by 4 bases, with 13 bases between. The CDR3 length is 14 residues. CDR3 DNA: TGTGCCAGCAGCTCTGAGGGGTTAAGAGAGACCCAGTACTTC. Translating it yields CASSSEGLRETQYF. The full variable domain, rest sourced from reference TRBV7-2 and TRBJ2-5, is GAGVSQSPSNKVTEKGKDVELRCDPISGHTALYWYRQSLGQGLEFLIYFQGNSAPDKSGLPSDRFSAERTGGSVSTLTIQRTQQEDSAVYLCASSSEGLRETQYFGPGTRLLVL.